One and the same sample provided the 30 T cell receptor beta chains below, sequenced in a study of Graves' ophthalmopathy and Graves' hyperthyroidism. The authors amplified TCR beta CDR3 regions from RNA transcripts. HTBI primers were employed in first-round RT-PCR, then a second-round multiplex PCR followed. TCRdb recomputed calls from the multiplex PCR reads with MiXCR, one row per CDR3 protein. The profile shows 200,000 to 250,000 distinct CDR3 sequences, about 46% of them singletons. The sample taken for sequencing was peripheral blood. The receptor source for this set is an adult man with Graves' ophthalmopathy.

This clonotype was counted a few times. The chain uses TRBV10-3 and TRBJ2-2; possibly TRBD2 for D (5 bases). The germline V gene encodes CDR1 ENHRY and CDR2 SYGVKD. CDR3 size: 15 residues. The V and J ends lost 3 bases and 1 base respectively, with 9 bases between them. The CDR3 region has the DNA TGTGCCATCAGTGATTGGACTGGGAACACCGGGGAGCTGTTTTTT. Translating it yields CAISDWTGNTGELFF.

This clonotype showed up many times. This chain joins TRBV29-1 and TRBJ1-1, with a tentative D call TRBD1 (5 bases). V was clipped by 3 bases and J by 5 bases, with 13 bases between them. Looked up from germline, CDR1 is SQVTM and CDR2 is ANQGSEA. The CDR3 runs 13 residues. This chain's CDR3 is CSVELQAITEAFF. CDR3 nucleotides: TGCAGCGTTGAGTTACAGGCTATAACTGAAGCTTTCTTT.

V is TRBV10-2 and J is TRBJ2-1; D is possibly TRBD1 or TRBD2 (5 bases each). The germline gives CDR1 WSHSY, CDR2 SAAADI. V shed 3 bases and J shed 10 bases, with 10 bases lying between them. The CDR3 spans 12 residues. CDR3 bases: TGCGCCAGCAGTGAAGGGGACCGAGAGCAGTTCTTC. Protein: CASSEGDREQFF.

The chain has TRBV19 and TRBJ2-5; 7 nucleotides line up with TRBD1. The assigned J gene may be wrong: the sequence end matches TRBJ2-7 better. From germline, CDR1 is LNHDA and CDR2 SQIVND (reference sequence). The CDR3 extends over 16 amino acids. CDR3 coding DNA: TGTGCCAGTAGTATTCGACAGGGCAAGAATCCCTACGAGCAGTACTTC. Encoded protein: CASSIRQGKNPYEQYF.

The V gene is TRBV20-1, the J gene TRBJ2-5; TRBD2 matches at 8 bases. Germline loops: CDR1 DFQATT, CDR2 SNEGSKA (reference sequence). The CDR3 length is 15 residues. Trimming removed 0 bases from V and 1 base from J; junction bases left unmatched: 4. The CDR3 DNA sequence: TGCAGTGCTAGAGATCAGCGGGAGCTCCAAGAGACCCAGTACTTC. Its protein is CSARDQRELQETQYF.

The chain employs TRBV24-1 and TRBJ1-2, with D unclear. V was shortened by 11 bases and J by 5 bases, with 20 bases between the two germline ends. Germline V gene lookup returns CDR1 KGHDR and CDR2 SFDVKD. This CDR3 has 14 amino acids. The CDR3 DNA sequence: TGTGCCAGCACGTACCAACGGGTGGAATATGGCTACACCTTC. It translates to CASTYQRVEYGYTF.

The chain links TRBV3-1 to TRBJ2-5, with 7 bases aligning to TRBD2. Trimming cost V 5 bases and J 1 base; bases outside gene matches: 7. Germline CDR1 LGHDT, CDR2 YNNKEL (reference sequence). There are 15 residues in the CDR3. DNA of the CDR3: TGTGCCAGCAGCTCAACTCGACTAGCCCAAGAGACCCAGTACTTC. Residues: CASSSTRLAQETQYF.

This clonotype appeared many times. The CDR3 DNA reads as TGTGCCAGCAGAGCCACCGGGACAGGGGCCGAGCAGTACTTC. The encoded protein is CASRATGTGAEQYF. This chain uses TRBV2 with TRBJ2-7; 10 bases map to TRBD1. After removal of 6 bases from V and 6 bases from J, the junction contained 8 bases not matched to a gene. Germline-derived CDR1 and CDR2 are SNHLY and FYNNEI. The CDR3 has 14 amino acids.

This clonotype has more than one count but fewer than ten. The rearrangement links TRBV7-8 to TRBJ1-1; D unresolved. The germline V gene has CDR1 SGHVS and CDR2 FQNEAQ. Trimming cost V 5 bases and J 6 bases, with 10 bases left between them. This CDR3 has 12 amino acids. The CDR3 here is CASSHSGAEAFF. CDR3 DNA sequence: TGTGCCAGCAGCCACAGTGGAGCTGAAGCTTTCTTT.

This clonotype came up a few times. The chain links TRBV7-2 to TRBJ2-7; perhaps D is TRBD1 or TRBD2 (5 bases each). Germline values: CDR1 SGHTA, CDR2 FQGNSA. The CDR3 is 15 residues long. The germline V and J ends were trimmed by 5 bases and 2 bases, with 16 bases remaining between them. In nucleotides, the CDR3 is TGTGCCAGCAGCACCCCCGGGACGGGGACCTACGAGCAGTACTTC. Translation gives CASSTPGTGTYEQYF. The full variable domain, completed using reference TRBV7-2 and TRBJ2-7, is GAGVSQSPSNKVTEKGKDVELRCDPISGHTALYWYRQSLGQGLEFLIYFQGNSAPDKSGLPSDRFSAERTGGSVSTLTIQRTQQEDSAVYLCASSTPGTGTYEQYFGPGTRLTVT.

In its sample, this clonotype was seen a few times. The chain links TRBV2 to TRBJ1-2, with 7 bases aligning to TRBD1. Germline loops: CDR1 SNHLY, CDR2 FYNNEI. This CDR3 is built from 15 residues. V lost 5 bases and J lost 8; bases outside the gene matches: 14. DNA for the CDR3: TGTGCCAGCAGTTTTACCGGCTACAGGGGCAGGGGCTACACCTTC. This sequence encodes CASSFTGYRGRGYTF.

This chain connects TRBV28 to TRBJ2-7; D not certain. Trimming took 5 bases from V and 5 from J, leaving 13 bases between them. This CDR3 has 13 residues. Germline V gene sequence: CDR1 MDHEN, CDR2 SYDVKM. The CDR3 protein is CASSHTQLDEQYF. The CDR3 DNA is TGTGCCAGCAGTCACACCCAGTTGGACGAGCAGTACTTC.

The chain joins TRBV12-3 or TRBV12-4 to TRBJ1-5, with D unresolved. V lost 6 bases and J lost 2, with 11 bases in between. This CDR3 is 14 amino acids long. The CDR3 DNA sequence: TGTGCCAGCAGCCGGCGGGTCGGCAATCAGCCCCAGCATTTT. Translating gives CASSRRVGNQPQHF.

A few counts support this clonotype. The CDR3 is CATSKGTSNQPQHF. CDR3 nucleotides: TGTGCCACCAGTAAGGGAACTAGCAATCAGCCCCAGCATTTT. The chain recombines TRBV24-1 with TRBJ1-5, with D hard to call. The CDR3 loop spans 14 amino acids. Trimming removed 6 bases from V and 0 bases from J, with 8 bases in between. Germline loops: CDR1 KGHDR, CDR2 SFDVKD.

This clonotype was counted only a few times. The CDR3 region has the DNA TGTGCCAGTAGGGACGGGGCGTTCAATCAGCCCCAGCATTTT. It codes for CASRDGAFNQPQHF. The gene calls are TRBV19 and TRBJ1-5, with TRBD1 as a possible D gene (5 bases). Germline CDR1 and CDR2: LNHDA and SQIVND (reference sequence). V was trimmed by 6 bases and J by 3 bases, leaving 12 bases between them. The CDR3 loop spans 14 amino acids.

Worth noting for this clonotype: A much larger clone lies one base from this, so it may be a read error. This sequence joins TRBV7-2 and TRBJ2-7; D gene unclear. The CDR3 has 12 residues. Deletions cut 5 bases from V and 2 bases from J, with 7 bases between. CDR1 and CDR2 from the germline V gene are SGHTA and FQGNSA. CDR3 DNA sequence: TGTGCCAGCAGCCAAAATACCTACGAGCAGTACTTC. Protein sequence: CASSQNTYEQYF.

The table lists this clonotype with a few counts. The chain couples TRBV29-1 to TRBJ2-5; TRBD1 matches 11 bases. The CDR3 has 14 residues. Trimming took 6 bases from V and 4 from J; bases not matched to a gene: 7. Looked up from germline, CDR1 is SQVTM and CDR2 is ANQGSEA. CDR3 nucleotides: TGCAGCGTCGAGGTGGGGACAGGGGGAGAGACCCAGTACTTC. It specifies CSVEVGTGGETQYF. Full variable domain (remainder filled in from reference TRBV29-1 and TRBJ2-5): SAVISQKPSRDICQRGTSLTIQCQVDSQVTMMFWYRQQPGQSLTLIATANQGSEATYESGFVIDKFPISRPNLTFSTLTVSNMSPEDSSIYLCSVEVGTGGETQYFGPGTRLLVL.

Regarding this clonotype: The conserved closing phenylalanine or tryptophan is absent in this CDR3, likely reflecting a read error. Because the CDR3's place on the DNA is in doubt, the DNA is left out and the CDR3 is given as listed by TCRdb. CDR3: CAISGGRGLATNT. The chain combines TRBV10-3 with TRBJ1-3. Both ends counted, the CDR3 spans 13 residues. CDR1 and CDR2 from the germline V gene are ENHRY and SYGVKD.

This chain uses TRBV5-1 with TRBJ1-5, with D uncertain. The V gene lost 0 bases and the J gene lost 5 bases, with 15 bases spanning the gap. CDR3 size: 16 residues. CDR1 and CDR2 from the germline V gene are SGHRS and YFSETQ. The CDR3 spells CASSLARPPRYQPQHF. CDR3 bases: TGCGCCAGCAGCTTGGCCCGACCCCCCAGGTATCAGCCCCAGCATTTT.

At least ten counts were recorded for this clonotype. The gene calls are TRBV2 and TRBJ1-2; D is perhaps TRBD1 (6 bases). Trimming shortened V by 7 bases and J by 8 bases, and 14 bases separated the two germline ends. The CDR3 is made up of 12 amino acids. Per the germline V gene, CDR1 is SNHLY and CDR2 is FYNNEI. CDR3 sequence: CASTSGAEGYTF. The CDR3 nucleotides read TGTGCCAGCACGTCAGGGGCTGAGGGCTACACCTTC.

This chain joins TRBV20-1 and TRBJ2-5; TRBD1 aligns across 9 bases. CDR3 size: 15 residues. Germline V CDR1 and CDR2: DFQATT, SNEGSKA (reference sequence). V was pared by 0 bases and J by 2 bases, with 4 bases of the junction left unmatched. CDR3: CSARDGQGTQETQYF. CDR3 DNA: TGCAGTGCTAGAGATGGACAGGGGACACAAGAGACCCAGTACTTC.

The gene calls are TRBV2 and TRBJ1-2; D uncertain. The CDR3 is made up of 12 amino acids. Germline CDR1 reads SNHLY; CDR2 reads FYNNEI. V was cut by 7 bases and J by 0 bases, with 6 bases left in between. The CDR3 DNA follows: TGTGCCAGCACTATTTCTAACTATGGCTACACCTTC. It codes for CASTISNYGYTF. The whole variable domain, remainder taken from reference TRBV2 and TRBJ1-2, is EPEVTQTPSHQVTQMGQEVILRCVPISNHLYFYWYRQILGQKVEFLVSFYNNEISEKSEIFDDQFSVERPDGSNFTLKIRSTKLEDSAMYFCASTISNYGYTFGSGTRLTVV.

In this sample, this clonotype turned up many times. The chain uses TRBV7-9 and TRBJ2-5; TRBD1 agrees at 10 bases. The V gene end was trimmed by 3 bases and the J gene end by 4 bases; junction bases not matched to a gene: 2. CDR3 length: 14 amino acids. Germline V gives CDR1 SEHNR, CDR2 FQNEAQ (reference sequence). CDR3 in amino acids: CASSLTGGGETQYF. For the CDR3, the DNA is TGTGCCAGCAGCTTGACAGGGGGCGGAGAGACCCAGTACTTC.

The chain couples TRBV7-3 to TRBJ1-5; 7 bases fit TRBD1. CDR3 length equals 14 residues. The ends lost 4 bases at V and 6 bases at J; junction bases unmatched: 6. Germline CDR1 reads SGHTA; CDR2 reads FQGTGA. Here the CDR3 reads CASSSTQGGQPQHF. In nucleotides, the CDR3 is TGTGCCAGCAGCTCTACGCAGGGGGGTCAGCCCCAGCATTTT.

In nucleotides, the CDR3 is TGTGCCACCAGTGAGGGGACAGGGGGAACTAAGGATGGCTACACCTTC. It specifies CATSEGTGGTKDGYTF. The chain has TRBV24-1 and TRBJ1-2; 11 nucleotides align to TRBD1. The CDR3 spans 16 residues. The trim removed 4 bases at V and 6 bases at J, leaving 9 bases unmatched. Per germline, CDR1 KGHDR and CDR2 SFDVKD.

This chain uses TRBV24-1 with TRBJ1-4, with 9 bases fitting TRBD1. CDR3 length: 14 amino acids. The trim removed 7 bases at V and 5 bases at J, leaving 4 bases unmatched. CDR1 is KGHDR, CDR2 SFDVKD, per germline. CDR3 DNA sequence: TGTGCCACCAGGAGAGGGACAGGGAATGAAAAACTGTTTTTT. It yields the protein CATRRGTGNEKLFF.

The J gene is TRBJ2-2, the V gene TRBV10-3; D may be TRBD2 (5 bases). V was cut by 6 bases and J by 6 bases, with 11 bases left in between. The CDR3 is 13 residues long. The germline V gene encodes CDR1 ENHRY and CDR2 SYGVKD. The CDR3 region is CAIRPTSPGELFF. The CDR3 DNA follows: TGTGCCATCAGGCCAACTAGTCCCGGGGAGCTGTTTTTT.

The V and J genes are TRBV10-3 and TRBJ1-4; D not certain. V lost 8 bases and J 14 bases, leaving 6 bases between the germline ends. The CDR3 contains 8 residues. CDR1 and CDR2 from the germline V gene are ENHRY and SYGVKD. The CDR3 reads CAIFSLFF. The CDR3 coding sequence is TGTGCCATCTTTAGCCTGTTTTTT.

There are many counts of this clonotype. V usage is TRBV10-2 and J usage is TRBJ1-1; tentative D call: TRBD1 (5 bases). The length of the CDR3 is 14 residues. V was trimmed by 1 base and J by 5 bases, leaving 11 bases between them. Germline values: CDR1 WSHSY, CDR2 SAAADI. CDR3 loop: CASSEWGGVTEAFF. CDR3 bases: TGCGCCAGCAGTGAGTGGGGAGGGGTTACTGAAGCTTTCTTT.

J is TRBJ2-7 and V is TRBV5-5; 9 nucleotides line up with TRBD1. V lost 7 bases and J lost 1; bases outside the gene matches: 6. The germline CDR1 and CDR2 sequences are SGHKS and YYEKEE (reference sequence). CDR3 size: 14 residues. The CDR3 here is CASGQGQGSYEQYF. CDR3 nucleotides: TGTGCCAGCGGACAAGGACAGGGGTCCTACGAGCAGTACTTC.